Listed below are T cell receptor beta chains from one sample, sequenced in a study of blood T cell repertoires in COVID-19. The table came from immunoSEQ multiplex PCR; TCRdb's copy has only in-frame clones and leaves some out. The data show tens of thousands of clones, with about 76% seen just once and about 47% held by the top ten. The sample taken for sequencing was peripheral blood. The receptors derive from a woman of 80 years or more with acute or convalescent COVID-19. CDR3s include the opening cysteine and the closing phenylalanine or tryptophan. The D gene is left open where the match is weak. Part of the rows lack a size; the others show once, few, many or a class for expanded clones.

NA,TRBV6-4,TRBJ1-6,NA,CASSVGRLDSPLHF,TGTGCCAGCAGTGTGGGTAGACTGGATTCACCCCTCCACTTT
NA,TRBV19,TRBJ1-4,NA,CASSKDTGEKLFF,TGTGCCAGTAGTAAGGACACCGGTGAAAAACTGTTTTTT
TRBD2,TRBV7-2,TRBJ2-5,NA,CASSLVSGGTKTQYF,TGTGCCAGCAGCTTAGTTAGCGGGGGCACGAAGACCCAGTACTTC
NA,TRBV28,TRBJ1-1,NA,CASSLPPTDNTEAFF,TGTGCCAGCAGTTTACCCCCTACAGATAACACTGAAGCTTTCTTT
TRBD2,TRBV5-1,TRBJ2-3,NA,CASTRGGSTDTQYF,TGCGCCAGCACCCGCGGGGGGAGCACAGATACGCAGTATTTT
NA,TRBV2,TRBJ2-2,NA,CASSPQGSMAGELFF,TGTGCCAGCAGTCCGCAGGGCTCTATGGCCGGGGAGCTGTTTTTT
TRBD1,TRBV19,TRBJ2-7,NA,CASSPLGQGPYEQYF,TGTGCCAGTAGTCCCCTCGGACAGGGGCCCTACGAGCAGTACTTC
TRBD1,TRBV19,TRBJ2-1,NA,CASSRGQAGEQFF,TGTGCCAGTAGTAGAGGACAGGCGGGTGAGCAGTTCTTC
TRBD1,TRBV6-2/TRBV6-3,TRBJ2-7,NA,CASSIGTGGEQYF,TGTGCCAGCAGTATTGGGACAGGAGGCGAGCAGTACTTC
TRBD1,TRBV4-1,TRBJ2-5,NA,CASSQDGTGGETQYF,TGCGCCAGCAGCCAAGATGGGACAGGGGGAGAGACCCAGTACTTC
TRBD1,TRBV27,TRBJ1-4,NA,CASTTSDRTNATNEKLFF,TGTGCCAGCACCACGTCGGACAGGACGAACGCAACTAATGAAAAACTGTTTTTT
NA,TRBV11-3,TRBJ2-7,NA,CASSFTYYEQYF,TGTGCCAGCAGCTTTACATACTACGAGCAGTACTTC
NA,TRBV4-1,TRBJ2-1,few,CASSPTLGSNEQFF,TGCGCCAGCAGCCCAACGCTGGGGAGCAATGAGCAGTTCTTC
TRBD2,TRBV5-1,TRBJ2-3,NA,CASSLGSTSAMADTQYF,TGCGCCAGCAGCTTGGGGTCGACTAGCGCGATGGCAGATACGCAGTATTTT
NA,TRBV19,TRBJ2-7,NA,CASSIGGPLAYEQYF,TGTGCCAGTAGTATAGGCGGGCCCTTGGCCTACGAGCAGTACTTC
NA,TRBV4-2,TRBJ2-2,NA,CASSQPPRRVRTGELFF,TGTGCCAGCAGCCAACCTCCCCGGAGAGTGAGAACCGGGGAGCTGTTTTTT
TRBD2,TRBV20-1,TRBJ2-5,once,CSASPGLAGAEGTQYF,TGCAGTGCTAGTCCTGGACTAGCGGGAGCCGAAGGGACCCAGTACTTC
TRBD1,TRBV7-2,TRBJ2-1,NA,CASSLQGFSYNEQFF,TGTGCCAGCAGCCTACAGGGGTTCTCCTACAATGAGCAGTTCTTC
NA,TRBV3-1/TRBV3-2,TRBJ1-5,NA,CASSRMGEGNQPQHF,TGTGCCAGCAGCCGTATGGGAGAGGGCAATCAGCCCCAGCATTTT
NA,TRBV5-1,TRBJ2-7,NA,CASSLERIGDEQYF,TGCGCCAGCAGCTTGGAGCGGATTGGGGACGAGCAGTACTTC
NA,TRBV6-1,TRBJ2-7,NA,CASSEGGTDVYEQYF,TGTGCCAGCAGTGAAGGCGGGACGGATGTGTACGAGCAGTACTTC
NA,TRBV5-5,TRBJ2-4,NA,CASSFWASGGYF,TGTGCCAGCAGCTTCTGGGCGTCCGGGGGGTACTTC
TRBD2,TRBV14,TRBJ2-5,NA,CASSQEVPLAGRETQYF,TGTGCCAGCAGCCAAGAAGTCCCACTAGCGGGGCGAGAGACCCAGTACTTC
NA,TRBV4-2,TRBJ1-2,NA,CASSQDFHGYTF,TGTGCCAGCAGCCAAGACTTCCATGGCTACACCTTC
NA,TRBV20-1,TRBJ1-1,NA,CSARKTIEAFF,TGCAGTGCTAGAAAGACTATTGAAGCTTTCTTT
TRBD1,TRBV30,TRBJ1-2,NA,CAWSVAGGSSYGYTF,TGTGCCTGGAGTGTGGCAGGGGGCAGTAGCTATGGCTACACCTTC
NA,TRBV14,TRBJ2-2,NA,CASSQGRYTGELFF,TGTGCCAGCAGCCAAGGGAGGTACACCGGGGAGCTGTTTTTT
NA,TRBV28,TRBJ1-1,NA,CASSPRVGREGTEAFF,TGTGCCAGCAGTCCTCGAGTAGGGAGGGAGGGAACTGAAGCTTTCTTT
TRBD1,TRBV6-5,TRBJ2-7,once,CASSYGTGGDEQYF,TGTGCCAGCAGTTACGGGACAGGGGGTGACGAGCAGTACTTC
TRBD2,TRBV6-5,TRBJ2-2,once,CASIGIAGGGELFF,TGTGCCAGCATAGGGATAGCGGGAGGGGGGGAGCTGTTTTTT
TRBD1,TRBV13,TRBJ2-6,NA,CASSEGTGTGANVLTF,TGTGCCAGCAGCGAAGGGACAGGGACTGGGGCCAACGTCCTGACTTTC
NA,TRBV30,TRBJ1-1,NA,CAWSVRDYTEAFF,TGTGCCTGGAGTGTACGGGACTACACTGAAGCTTTCTTT
TRBD2,TRBV19,TRBJ2-1,NA,CASSIRRTSGRDNEQFF,TGTGCCAGTAGTATACGCCGGACTAGCGGGAGGGACAATGAGCAGTTCTTC
NA,TRBV12-3/TRBV12-4,TRBJ2-1,NA,CASSFTRNEQFF,TGTGCCAGCAGTTTTACTAGGAATGAGCAGTTCTTC
TRBD2,TRBV7-3,TRBJ2-3,once,CASSLTAGVVEDTQYF,TGTGCCAGCAGCTTAACGGCGGGAGTGGTTGAAGATACGCAGTATTTT
NA,TRBV27,TRBJ1-1,NA,CASSLNWGGAGTEAFF,TGTGCCAGCAGTTTGAACTGGGGGGGCGCGGGCACTGAAGCTTTCTTT
TRBD1,TRBV7-9,TRBJ1-3,NA,CASSFGTGRIGNTIYF,TGTGCCAGCAGCTTCGGGACAGGGCGGATCGGAAACACCATATATTTT
NA,TRBV5-1,TRBJ2-3,NA,CASSLGHRDGGTDTQYF,TGCGCCAGCAGCTTGGGACACAGGGATGGAGGCACAGATACGCAGTATTTT
TRBD1,TRBV15,TRBJ1-1,few,CATSRPDRDTEAFF,TGTGCCACCAGCCGGCCGGACAGGGACACTGAAGCTTTCTTT
NA,TRBV6-5,TRBJ1-2,NA,CASIILTGRSGGYTF,TGTGCCAGCATTATTTTGACAGGTAGAAGTGGAGGCTACACCTTC